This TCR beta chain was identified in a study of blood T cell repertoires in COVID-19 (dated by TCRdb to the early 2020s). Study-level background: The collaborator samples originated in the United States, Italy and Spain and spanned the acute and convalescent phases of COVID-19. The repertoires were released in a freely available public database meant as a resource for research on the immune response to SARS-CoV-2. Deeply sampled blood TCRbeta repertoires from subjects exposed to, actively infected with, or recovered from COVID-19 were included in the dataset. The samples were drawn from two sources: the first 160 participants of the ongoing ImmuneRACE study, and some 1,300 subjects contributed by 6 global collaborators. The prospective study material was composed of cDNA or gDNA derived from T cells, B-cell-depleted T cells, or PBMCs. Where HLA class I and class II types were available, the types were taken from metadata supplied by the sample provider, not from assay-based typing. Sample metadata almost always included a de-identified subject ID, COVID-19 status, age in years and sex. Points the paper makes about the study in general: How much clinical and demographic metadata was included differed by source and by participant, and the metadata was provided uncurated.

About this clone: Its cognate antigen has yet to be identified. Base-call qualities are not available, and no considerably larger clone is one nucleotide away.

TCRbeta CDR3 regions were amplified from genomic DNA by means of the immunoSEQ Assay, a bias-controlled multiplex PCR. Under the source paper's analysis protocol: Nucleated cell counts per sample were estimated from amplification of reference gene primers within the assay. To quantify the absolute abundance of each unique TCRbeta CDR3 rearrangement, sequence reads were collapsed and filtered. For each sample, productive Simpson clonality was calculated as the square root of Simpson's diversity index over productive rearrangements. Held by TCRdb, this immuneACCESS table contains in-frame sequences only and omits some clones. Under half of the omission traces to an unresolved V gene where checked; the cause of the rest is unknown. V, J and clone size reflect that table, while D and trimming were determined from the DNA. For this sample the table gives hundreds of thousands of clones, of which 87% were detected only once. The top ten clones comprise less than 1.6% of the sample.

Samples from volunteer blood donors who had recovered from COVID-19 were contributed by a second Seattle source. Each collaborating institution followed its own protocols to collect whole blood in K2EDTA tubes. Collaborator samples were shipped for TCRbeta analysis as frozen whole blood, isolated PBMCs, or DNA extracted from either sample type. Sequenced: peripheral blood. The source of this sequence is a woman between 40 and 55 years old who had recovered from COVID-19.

The nucleotides are TGCGCCAGCGGACCAGGAACAGGATATAATTCACCCCTCCACTTT. It encodes CASGPGTGYNSPLHF. The chain uses TRBV4-3 and TRBJ1-6; perhaps TRBD1 is the D gene, with 5 bases matching. V gives up 8 bases and J gives up 4 bases, and the segment between their germline ends measures 15 bases. Per the germline V gene, LGHNA is the CDR1 and YSLEER is the CDR2. Measured from the cysteine to the phenylalanine, the CDR3 is 15 residues long. Of all the DNA, just the CDR3 is kept, 45 bases in frame from base 1.